In this sample, the clone carrying this T cell receptor (beta chain) turned up once. The record originates from a study of blood T cell repertoires in COVID-19. About the research overall: The United States, Italy and Spain provided the acute and convalescent COVID-19 samples.

J was trimmed by 4 bases and V by 5 bases; bases with no gene match: 1. CDR3 size: 12 residues. Germline-derived CDR1 and CDR2 are MNHNY and SVGAGI (reference sequence). Repertoires were generated with immunoSEQ multiplex PCR, while TCRdb's copy carries only in-frame clones and drops some. The data show about 260,000 clones, with 87% seen just once and less than 1.6% held by the top ten. The rearrangement uses TRBV6-6 and TRBJ2-7, with 8 bases fitting TRBD2. Sequenced: peripheral blood. The sequence came from a woman in her thirties or forties who had recovered from COVID-19. The CDR3 reads CASSGTSYEQYF. CDR3 bases: TGTGCCAGCAGTGGGACTAGTTACGAGCAGTACTTC.